Listed here are 8 T cell receptor beta chains from one sample, sequenced in a study of cytomegalovirus exposure and HLA in healthy donors. Sequencing used immunoSEQ multiplex PCR; TCRdb keeps in-frame clones, though not all of them. The sample gives more than 120,000 clones, around 90% of which show up once; 7.5% to 9% is in the top ten. The source material was PBMCs. All receptors derive from a man between 18 and 29 years old in good health and CMV-seropositive.

The chain has TRBV5-1 and TRBJ2-7; unclear D gene. The V gene's germline CDR1 is SGHRS and CDR2 YFSETQ. The V end was cut by 1 base, the J end by 0 bases, with 11 bases between. CDR3 length equals 15 residues. This CDR3 reads CASSLSLSLSYEQYF. The CDR3 bases are TGCGCCAGCAGCTTGTCCTTATCCCTCTCCTACGAGCAGTACTTC.

The rearrangement links TRBV14 to TRBJ2-7, with TRBD1 identical over 9 bases. This CDR3 is 15 amino acids long. Per the germline V gene, CDR1 is SGHDN and CDR2 is FVKESK. J lost 2 bases, V lost 4 bases, and 6 bases had no gene match. The CDR3 spells CASSRGTGRAYEQYF. CDR3 DNA: TGTGCCAGCAGCCGGGGGACAGGGAGGGCCTACGAGCAGTACTTC.

The gene calls are TRBV19 and TRBJ1-5; unclear D gene. This CDR3 has 16 residues. Between the trimmed V and J ends, which lost 7 bases and 0 bases, there was a span of 16 bases. Germline V gene lookup returns CDR1 LNHDA and CDR2 SQIVND (reference sequence). The CDR3 DNA is TGTGCCAGTACGGGAGCTTCCGGTTATAGCAATCAGCCCCAGCATTTT. Translation gives CASTGASGYSNQPQHF.

This rearrangement joins TRBV5-1 to TRBJ1-1, with no clear D. Germline lookup yields CDR1 SGHRS and CDR2 YFSETQ. The length of the CDR3 is 14 residues. V was cut by 1 base and J by 1 base, with 8 bases left in between. The CDR3 is CASSLLQANTEAFF. CDR3 DNA sequence: TGCGCCAGCAGCTTGCTCCAGGCGAACACTGAAGCTTTCTTT.

The chain combines TRBV6-5 with TRBJ1-5; no clear D. V was cut by 6 bases and J by 5 bases, with 14 bases left in between. The CDR3 is 14 amino acids. Germline CDR1 and CDR2: MNHEY and SVGAGI. CDR3 protein: CASRGGNNYQPQHF. The CDR3 DNA follows: TGTGCCAGCAGGGGAGGGAACAACTATCAGCCCCAGCATTTT.

The V gene is TRBV2, the J gene TRBJ2-3; 7 nucleotides match TRBD1. Trimming removed 10 bases from V and 3 bases from J; junction bases left unmatched: 10. CDR3 length: 14 residues. Germline CDR1 and CDR2: SNHLY and FYNNEI. In DNA form, the CDR3 reads TGTGCCACCAGACAGGGAATGAGGACAGATACGCAGTATTTT. Translation: CATRQGMRTDTQYF.

The rearrangement joins TRBV6-5 to TRBJ1-5; the match to TRBD1 covers 8 bases. Germline CDR1 reads MNHEY; CDR2 reads SVGAGI. The CDR3 sequence is 16 residues long. The V gene end was trimmed by 0 bases and the J gene end by 6 bases; junction bases not matched to a gene: 7. CDR3 amino acids: CASSYSMQGAGQPQHF. DNA of the CDR3: TGTGCCAGCAGTTACTCCATGCAGGGGGCCGGTCAGCCCCAGCATTTT.

V is TRBV11-2 and J is TRBJ2-7; the match to TRBD2 covers 7 bases. The trim removed 1 base at V and 3 bases at J, leaving 3 bases unmatched. Germline CDR1 and CDR2: SGHAT and FQNNGV. This CDR3 comprises 14 residues. The CDR3: CASSLAGGSYEQYF. The DNA of the CDR3 is TGTGCCAGCAGCTTAGCTGGCGGGAGCTACGAGCAGTACTTC.